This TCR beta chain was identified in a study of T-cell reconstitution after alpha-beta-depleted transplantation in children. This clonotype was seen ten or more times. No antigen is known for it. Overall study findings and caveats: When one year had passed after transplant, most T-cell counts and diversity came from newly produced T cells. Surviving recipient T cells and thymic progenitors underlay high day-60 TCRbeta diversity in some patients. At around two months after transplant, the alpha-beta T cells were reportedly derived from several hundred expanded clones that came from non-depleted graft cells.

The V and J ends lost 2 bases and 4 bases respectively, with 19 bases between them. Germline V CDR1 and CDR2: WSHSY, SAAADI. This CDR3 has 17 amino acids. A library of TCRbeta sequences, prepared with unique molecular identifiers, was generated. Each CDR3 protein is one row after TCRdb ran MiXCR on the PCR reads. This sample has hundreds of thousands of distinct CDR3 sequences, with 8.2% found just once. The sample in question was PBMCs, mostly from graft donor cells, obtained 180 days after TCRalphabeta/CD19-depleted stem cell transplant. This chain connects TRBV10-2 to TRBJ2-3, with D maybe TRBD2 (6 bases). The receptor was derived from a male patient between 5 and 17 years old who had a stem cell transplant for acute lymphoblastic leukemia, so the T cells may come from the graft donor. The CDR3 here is CASSEPGTPTPSDTQYF. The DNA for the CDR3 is TGCGCCAGCAGTGAGCCGGGGACTCCCACACCCTCAGATACGCAGTATTTT.